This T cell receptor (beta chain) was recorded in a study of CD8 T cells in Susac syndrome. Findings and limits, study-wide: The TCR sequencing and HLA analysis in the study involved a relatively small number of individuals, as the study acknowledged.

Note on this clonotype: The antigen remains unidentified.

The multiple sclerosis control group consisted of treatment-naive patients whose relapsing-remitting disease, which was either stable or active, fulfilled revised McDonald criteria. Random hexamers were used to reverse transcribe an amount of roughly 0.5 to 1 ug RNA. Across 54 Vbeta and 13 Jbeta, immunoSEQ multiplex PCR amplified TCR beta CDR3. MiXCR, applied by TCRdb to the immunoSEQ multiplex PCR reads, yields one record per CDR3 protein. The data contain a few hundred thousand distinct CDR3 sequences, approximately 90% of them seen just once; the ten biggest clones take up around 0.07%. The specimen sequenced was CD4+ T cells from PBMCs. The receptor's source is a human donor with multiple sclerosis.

The CDR3 DNA sequence: TGTGCCATCAGTGTTGCGGGAGCTTCATACGAGCAGTACTTC. Translation: CAISVAGASYEQYF. The rearrangement joins TRBV10-3 to TRBJ2-7, with 7 bases that match TRBD2. Germline V gene data show CDR1 as ENHRY and CDR2 as SYGVKD. This CDR3 is built from 14 residues. V lost 4 bases and J lost 4; bases outside the gene matches: 7.